This passage covers 13 T cell receptor beta chains from one sample sequenced in a study of T cell repertoires in ileal Crohn's disease. Specified time point: neoterminal ileum biopsy at postoperative endoscopy, about 6 months after surgery. The method was immunoSEQ multiplex PCR; TCRdb's version includes in-frame clones alone and lacks a portion of them. The table shows about 12,000 clones, with around 83% occurring only once. The sequencing input was ileal tissue. The source of these receptors is an adult with Crohn's disease.

The CDR3 spells CASSLGLAGRTDTQYF. In DNA form, the CDR3 reads TGTGCCAGCAGCTTAGGACTAGCGGGGCGCACAGATACGCAGTATTTT. The rearrangement uses TRBV11-3 and TRBJ2-3, with 11 positions matching TRBD2. The germline CDR1 and CDR2 sequences are SGHNT and YENEEA. The ends lost 1 base at V and 1 base at J; junction bases unmatched: 1. This CDR3 spans 16 amino acids.

The CDR3 DNA follows: TGTGCTAGTGGTTTGCCGCTCGATCTAGGGGGCAATGGCTACACCTTC. Its translation is CASGLPLDLGGNGYTF. The V call is TRBV12-5, the J call TRBJ1-2, with 7 bases fitting TRBD1. This CDR3 is 16 amino acids long. Looked up from germline, CDR1 is LGHNT and CDR2 is FRNRAP. The V and J ends lost 2 bases and 6 bases, in that order; junction bases with no gene match: 12.

CDR3 DNA sequence: TGTGCCAGCAGGTCTAGCACAGATACGCAGTATTTT. This codes for CASRSSTDTQYF. This chain joins TRBV6-5 and TRBJ2-3, with D hard to call. Per germline, CDR1 MNHEY and CDR2 SVGAGI. The germline V and J ends were trimmed by 6 bases and 0 bases, with 4 bases remaining between them. The CDR3 covers 12 residues.

CDR3 sequence reads: CASSGSTSSYEQYF. The CDR3 region has the DNA TGTGCCAGCAGCGGCTCAACCTCCTCCTACGAGCAGTACTTC. The rearrangement joins TRBV5-4 to TRBJ2-7; no firm D call. V lost 4 bases and J lost 0, with 11 bases in between. The CDR3 covers 14 residues. The germline V gene encodes CDR1 SGHNT and CDR2 YYREEE (reference sequence).

This clone was picked up a small number of times. The chain employs TRBV14 and TRBJ1-1, with D possibly TRBD1 on 6 matching bases. Between the trimmed V and J ends, which lost 2 bases and 0 bases, there was a span of 10 bases. Germline CDR1 SGHDN, CDR2 FVKESK. This CDR3 comprises 15 residues. CDR3 nucleotides: TGTGCCAGCAGCCAAATGGGGGCTGTGAACACTGAAGCTTTCTTT. Protein: CASSQMGAVNTEAFF.

Only one count was recorded for this clone. This chain connects TRBV5-4 to TRBJ2-3, with 7 bases aligning to TRBD1. Germline V gene data show CDR1 as SGHNT and CDR2 as YYREEE (reference sequence). The CDR3 length is 13 residues. V lost 2 bases and J lost 3; bases outside the gene matches: 0. CDR3 sequence reads: CASSFRGTDTQYF. The CDR3 region has the DNA TGTGCCAGCAGCTTCAGGGGGACAGATACGCAGTATTTT.

The chain uses TRBV6-1 and TRBJ2-7, with 10 bases identical to TRBD1. Germline V gene lookup returns CDR1 MNHNS and CDR2 SASEGT. The CDR3 is 13 amino acids. V lost 4 bases and J lost 7; bases outside the gene matches: 4. The CDR3 DNA follows: TGTGCCAGCAGTGGACAGGGGGCTGGTGAGCAGTACTTC. Protein sequence: CASSGQGAGEQYF.

The rearrangement uses TRBV7-8 and TRBJ2-7; weak D call: TRBD1 (6 bases). This CDR3 is 12 amino acids long. Trimming removed 5 bases at V and 3 bases at J, with 8 bases between. The germline V gene encodes CDR1 SGHVS and CDR2 FQNEAQ. The CDR3 DNA reads TGTGCCAGCAGCGCACAGGGCTACGAGCAGTACTTC. Protein product: CASSAQGYEQYF.

V is TRBV4-1 and J is TRBJ2-1; the D gene is possibly TRBD1 (6 bases). The CDR3 covers 13 residues. Germline CDR1 reads MGHRA; CDR2 reads YSYEKL. V lost 4 bases to trimming and J lost 4 bases, with 8 bases between them. CDR3 region: CASSPGVYNEQFF. CDR3 bases: TGCGCCAGCAGCCCAGGGGTGTACAATGAGCAGTTCTTC.

V usage is TRBV19 and J usage is TRBJ1-1, with a weak D call TRBD1 (6 bases). Trimming pared 7 bases from V and 7 bases from J, leaving 13 bases between. The germline V gene encodes CDR1 LNHDA and CDR2 SQIVND (reference sequence). The CDR3 loop spans 12 amino acids. CDR3 DNA sequence: TGTGCCAGTACCGAGGGGGTACTTGAAGCTTTCTTT. Translating it yields CASTEGVLEAFF.

In the case of this clone: The identical CDR3 is also encoded by other nucleotide sequences in the sample. This chain connects TRBV2 to TRBJ1-5; TRBD1 might be the D (6 bases). The length of the CDR3 is 13 residues. V lost 6 bases, J lost 4 bases, and 10 bases lay in between. The germline V gene has CDR1 SNHLY and CDR2 FYNNEI. This CDR3 reads CASRRTVNQPQHF. The CDR3 DNA sequence: TGTGCCAGCAGACGGACAGTGAATCAGCCCCAGCATTTT.

This chain links TRBV5-1 with TRBJ1-1; tentative D call: TRBD1 (5 bases). V gave up 4 bases and J gave up 1 base, with 11 bases separating them. The length of the CDR3 is 14 residues. Germline CDR1 reads SGHRS; CDR2 reads YFSETQ. The chain's CDR3 is CASSQTTENTEAFF. The CDR3 coding sequence is TGCGCCAGCAGCCAGACGACAGAGAACACTGAAGCTTTCTTT.

The chain uses TRBV25-1 and TRBJ2-7; TRBD1 aligns across 11 bases. V dropped 10 bases and J dropped 3; count of bases not matched to a gene: 8. CDR3 length: 14 residues. The V gene's germline CDR1 is MGHDK and CDR2 SYGVNS. The CDR3, as DNA: TGTGCCACCTCTACGGGACAGGGGGACTACGAGCAGTACTTC. Amino acid sequence: CATSTGQGDYEQYF.